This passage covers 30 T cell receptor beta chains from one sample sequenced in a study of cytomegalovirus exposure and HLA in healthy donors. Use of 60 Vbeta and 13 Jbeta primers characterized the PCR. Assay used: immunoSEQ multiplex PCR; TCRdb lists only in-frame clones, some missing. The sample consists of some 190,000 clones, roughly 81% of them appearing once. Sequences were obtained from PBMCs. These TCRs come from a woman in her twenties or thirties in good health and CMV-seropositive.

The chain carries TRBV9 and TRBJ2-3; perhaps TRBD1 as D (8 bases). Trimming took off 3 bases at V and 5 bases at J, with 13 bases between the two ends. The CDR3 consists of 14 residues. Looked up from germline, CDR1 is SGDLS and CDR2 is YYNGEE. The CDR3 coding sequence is TGTGCCAGCAGCGCGGACAGGGAGGGAGATACGCAGTATTTT. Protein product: CASSADREGDTQYF.

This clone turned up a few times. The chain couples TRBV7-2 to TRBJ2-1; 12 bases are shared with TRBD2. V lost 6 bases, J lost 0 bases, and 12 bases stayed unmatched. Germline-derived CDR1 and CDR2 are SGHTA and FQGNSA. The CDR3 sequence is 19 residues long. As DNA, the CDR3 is TGTGCCAGCAGTTTTCCGGGACTAGCGGGCCTAAGCTCCTACAATGAGCAGTTCTTC. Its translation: CASSFPGLAGLSSYNEQFF.

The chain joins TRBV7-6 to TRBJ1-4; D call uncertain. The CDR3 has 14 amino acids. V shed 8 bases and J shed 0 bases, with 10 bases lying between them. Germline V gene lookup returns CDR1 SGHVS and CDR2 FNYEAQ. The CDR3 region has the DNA TGTGCCAGCGGCACCGGGACAACTAATGAAAAACTGTTTTTT. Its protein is CASGTGTTNEKLFF.

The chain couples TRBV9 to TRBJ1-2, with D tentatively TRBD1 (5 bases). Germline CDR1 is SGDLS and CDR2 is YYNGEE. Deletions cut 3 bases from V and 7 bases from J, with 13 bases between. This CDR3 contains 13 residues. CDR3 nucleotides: TGTGCCAGCAGCGGTACGGGGGGGTTTGGCTACACCTTC. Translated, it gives CASSGTGGFGYTF.

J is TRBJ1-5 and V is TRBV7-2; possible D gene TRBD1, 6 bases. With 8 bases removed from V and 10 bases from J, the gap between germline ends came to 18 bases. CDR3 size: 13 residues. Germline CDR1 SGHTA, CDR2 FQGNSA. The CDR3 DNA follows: TGTGCCAGCTCAACAGGGAGCGGCAGCCCCCAGCATTTT. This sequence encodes CASSTGSGSPQHF.

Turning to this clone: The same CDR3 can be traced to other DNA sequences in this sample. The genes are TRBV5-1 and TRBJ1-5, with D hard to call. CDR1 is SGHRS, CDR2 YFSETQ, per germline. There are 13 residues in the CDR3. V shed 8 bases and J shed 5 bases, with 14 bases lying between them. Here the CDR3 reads CASSLTGDQPQHF. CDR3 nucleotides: TGCGCCAGTTCGCTGACGGGAGATCAGCCCCAGCATTTT.

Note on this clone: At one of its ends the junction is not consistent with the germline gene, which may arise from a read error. The CDR3 region has the DNA TGTGCCAGCAGCCCGACTAGCGGGAGCGGGGTCTTC. It is translated as CASSPTSGSGVF. V is TRBV7-6 and J is TRBJ2-1; TRBD2 aligns across 12 bases. Germline V lookup: CDR1 SGHVS, CDR2 FNYEAQ. The CDR3 consists of 12 residues.

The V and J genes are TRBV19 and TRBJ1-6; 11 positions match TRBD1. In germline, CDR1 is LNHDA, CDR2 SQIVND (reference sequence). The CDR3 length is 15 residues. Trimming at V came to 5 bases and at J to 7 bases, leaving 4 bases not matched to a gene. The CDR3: CASSPWTGGNSPLHF. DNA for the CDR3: TGTGCCAGTAGTCCCTGGACAGGGGGCAATTCACCCCTCCACTTT.

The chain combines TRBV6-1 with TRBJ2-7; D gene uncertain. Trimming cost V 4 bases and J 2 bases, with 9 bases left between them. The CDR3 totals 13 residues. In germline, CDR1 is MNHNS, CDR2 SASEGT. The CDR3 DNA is TGTGCCAGCAGTGCCGACATGCCCTACGAGCAGTACTTC. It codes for CASSADMPYEQYF.

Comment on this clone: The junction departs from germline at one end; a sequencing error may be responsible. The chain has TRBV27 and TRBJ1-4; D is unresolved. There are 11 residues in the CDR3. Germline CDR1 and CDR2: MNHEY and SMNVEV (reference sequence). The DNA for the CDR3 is TGTGCCAGCACCTTCCCGGGTTCGGAAGTTTTT. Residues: CASTFPGSEVF.

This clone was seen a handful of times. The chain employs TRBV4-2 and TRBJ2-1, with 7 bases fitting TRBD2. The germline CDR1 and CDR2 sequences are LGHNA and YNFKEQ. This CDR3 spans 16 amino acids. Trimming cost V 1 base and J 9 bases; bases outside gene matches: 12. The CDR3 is CASSQAPSGLEGEQFF. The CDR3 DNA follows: TGTGCCAGCAGCCAAGCCCCTAGCGGCCTAGAGGGTGAGCAGTTCTTC.

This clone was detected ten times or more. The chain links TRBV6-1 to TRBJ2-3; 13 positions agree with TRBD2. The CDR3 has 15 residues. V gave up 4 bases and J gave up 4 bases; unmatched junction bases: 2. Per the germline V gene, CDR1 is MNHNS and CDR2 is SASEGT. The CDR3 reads CASSGTSGGSDTQYF. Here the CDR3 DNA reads TGTGCCAGCAGTGGGACTAGCGGGGGCTCAGATACGCAGTATTTT.

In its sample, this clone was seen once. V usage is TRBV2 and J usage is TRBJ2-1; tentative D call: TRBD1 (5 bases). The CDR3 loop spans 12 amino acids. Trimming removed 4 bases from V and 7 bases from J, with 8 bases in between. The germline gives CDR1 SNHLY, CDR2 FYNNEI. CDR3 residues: CASSVDTNEQFF. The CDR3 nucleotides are TGTGCCAGCAGTGTGGACACTAATGAGCAGTTCTTC.

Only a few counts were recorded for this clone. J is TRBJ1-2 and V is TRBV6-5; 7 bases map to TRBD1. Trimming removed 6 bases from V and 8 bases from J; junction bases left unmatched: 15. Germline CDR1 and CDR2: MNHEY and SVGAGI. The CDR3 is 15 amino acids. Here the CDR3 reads CASRGSGGGGGGYTF. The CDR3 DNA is TGTGCCAGCAGAGGCTCAGGAGGGGGCGGTGGGGGCTACACCTTC.

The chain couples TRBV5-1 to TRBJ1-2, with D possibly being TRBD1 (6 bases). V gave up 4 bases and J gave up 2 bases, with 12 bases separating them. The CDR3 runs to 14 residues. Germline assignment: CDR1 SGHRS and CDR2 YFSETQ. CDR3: CASSRGQANYGYTF. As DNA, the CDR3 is TGCGCCAGCAGCCGGGGACAAGCAAACTATGGCTACACCTTC.

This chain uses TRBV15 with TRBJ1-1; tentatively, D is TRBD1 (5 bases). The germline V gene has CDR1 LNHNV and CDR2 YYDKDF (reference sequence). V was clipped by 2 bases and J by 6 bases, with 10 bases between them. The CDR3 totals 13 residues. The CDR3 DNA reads TGTGCCACCAGCAGAAGGGGTGGATCTGAAGCTTTCTTT. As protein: CATSRRGGSEAFF. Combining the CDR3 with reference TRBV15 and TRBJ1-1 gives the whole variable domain DAMVIQNPRYQVTQFGKPVTLSCSQTLNHNVMYWYQQKSSQAPKLLFHYYDKDFNNEADTPDNFQSRRPNTSFCFLDIRSPGLGDTAMYLCATSRRGGSEAFFGQGTRLTVV.

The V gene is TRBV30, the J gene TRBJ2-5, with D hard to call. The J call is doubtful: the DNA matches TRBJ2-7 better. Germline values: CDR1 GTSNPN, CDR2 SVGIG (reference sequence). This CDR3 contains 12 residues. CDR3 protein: CAWSVVQSEQYF. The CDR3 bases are TGTGCCTGGAGTGTTGTTCAATCCGAGCAGTACTTC.

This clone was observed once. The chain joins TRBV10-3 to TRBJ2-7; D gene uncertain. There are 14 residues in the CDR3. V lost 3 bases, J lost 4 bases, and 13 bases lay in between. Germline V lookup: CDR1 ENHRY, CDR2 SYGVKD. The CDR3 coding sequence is TGTGCCATCAGTGACTCCGCCAGGCCTTACGAGCAGTACTTC. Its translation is CAISDSARPYEQYF.

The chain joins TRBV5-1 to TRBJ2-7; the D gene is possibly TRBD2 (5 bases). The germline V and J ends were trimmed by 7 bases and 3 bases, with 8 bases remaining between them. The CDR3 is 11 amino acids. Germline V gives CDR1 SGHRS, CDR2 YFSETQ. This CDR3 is CASHRDYEQYF. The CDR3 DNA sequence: TGCGCCAGCCACCGGGACTACGAGCAGTACTTC.

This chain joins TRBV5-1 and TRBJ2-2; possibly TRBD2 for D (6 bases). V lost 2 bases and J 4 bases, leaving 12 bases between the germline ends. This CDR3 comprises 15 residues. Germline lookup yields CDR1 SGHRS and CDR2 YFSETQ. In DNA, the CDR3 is TGCGCCAGCAGCTTTCAGGCGGGATTCACCGGGGAGCTGTTTTTT. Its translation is CASSFQAGFTGELFF.

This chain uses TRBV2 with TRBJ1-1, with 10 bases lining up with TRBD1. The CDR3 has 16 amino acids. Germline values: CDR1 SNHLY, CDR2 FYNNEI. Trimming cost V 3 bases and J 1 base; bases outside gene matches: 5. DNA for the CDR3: TGTGCCAGCAGTGATGAGACAGGGGGCAGGAACACTGAAGCTTTCTTT. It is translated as CASSDETGGRNTEAFF.

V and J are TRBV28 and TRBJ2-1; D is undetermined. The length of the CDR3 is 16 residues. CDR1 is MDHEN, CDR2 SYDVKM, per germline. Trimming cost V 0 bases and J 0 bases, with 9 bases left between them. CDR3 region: CASSLWRLSSYNEQFF. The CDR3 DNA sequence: TGTGCCAGCAGTTTATGGAGGCTGAGCTCCTACAATGAGCAGTTCTTC.

The CDR3 here is CASRTQGVPYGYTF. CDR3 nucleotide sequence: TGTGCCAGCAGGACACAGGGGGTACCCTATGGCTACACCTTC. The rearrangement links TRBV6-6 to TRBJ1-2; TRBD1 aligns across 8 bases. Germline lookup yields CDR1 MNHNY and CDR2 SVGAGI (reference sequence). There are 14 residues in the CDR3. V lost 6 bases and J lost 4; bases outside the gene matches: 7.

The CDR3 DNA reads as TGCGCCAGCAGCTTGGGCCTCATAGGGGCAGGAAACACCATATATTTT. Its translation is CASSLGLIGAGNTIYF. The chain is built from TRBV5-1 and TRBJ1-3; D possibly corresponds to TRBD1 (5 bases). Per germline, CDR1 SGHRS and CDR2 YFSETQ. The CDR3 length is 16 residues. V lost 0 bases and J 4 bases, leaving 14 bases between the germline ends. The variable domain in full, with the rest retrieved from reference TRBV5-1 and TRBJ1-3, is KAGVTQTPRYLIKTRGQQVTLSCSPISGHRSVSWYQQTPGQGLQFLFEYFSETQRNKGNFPGRFSGRQFSNSRSEMNVSTLELGDSALYLCASSLGLIGAGNTIYFGEGSWLTVV.

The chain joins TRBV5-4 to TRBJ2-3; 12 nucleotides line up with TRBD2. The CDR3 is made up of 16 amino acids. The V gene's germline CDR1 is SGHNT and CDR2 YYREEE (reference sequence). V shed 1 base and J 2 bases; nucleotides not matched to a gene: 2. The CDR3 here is CASSLLAGGPTDTQYF. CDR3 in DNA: TGTGCCAGCAGCTTGCTAGCGGGAGGGCCCACAGATACGCAGTATTTT.

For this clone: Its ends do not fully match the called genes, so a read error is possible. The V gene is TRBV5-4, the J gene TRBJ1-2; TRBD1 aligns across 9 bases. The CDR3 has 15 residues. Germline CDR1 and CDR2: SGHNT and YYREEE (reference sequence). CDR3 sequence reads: CASSLTGTGSYGYAF. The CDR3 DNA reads TGTGCCAGCAGCCTCACCGGGACAGGGAGCTATGGCTACGCCTTC. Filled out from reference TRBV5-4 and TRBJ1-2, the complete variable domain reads ETGVTQSPTHLIKTRGQQVTLRCSSQSGHNTVSWYQQALGQGPQFIFQYYREEENGRGNFPPRFSGLQFPNYSSELNVNALELDDSALYLCASSLTGTGSYGYAFGSGTRLTVV.

CDR3 sequence (DNA): TGTGCCATCAGTGCGGGACAGAACTACGAGCAGTACTTC. It translates to CAISAGQNYEQYF. The rearrangement uses TRBV10-3 and TRBJ2-7, with 7 nucleotides matching TRBD1. In germline, CDR1 is ENHRY, CDR2 SYGVKD. The V gene end was trimmed by 4 bases and the J gene end by 3 bases; junction bases not matched to a gene: 3. This CDR3 is built from 13 residues.

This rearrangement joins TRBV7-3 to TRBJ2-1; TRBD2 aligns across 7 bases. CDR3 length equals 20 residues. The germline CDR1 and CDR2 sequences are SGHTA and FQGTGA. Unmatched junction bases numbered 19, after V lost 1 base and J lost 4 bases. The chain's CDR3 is CASSLNLGLGSSGIYNEQFF. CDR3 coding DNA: TGTGCCAGCAGCTTAAATCTGGGCTTAGGGTCTAGCGGTATATACAATGAGCAGTTCTTC.

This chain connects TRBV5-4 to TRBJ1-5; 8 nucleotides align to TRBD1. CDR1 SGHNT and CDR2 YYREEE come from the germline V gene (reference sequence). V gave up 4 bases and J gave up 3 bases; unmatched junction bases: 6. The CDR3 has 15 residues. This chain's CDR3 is CASSVDRGFNQPQHF. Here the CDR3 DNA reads TGTGCCAGCAGCGTCGACAGGGGTTTCAATCAGCCCCAGCATTTT.

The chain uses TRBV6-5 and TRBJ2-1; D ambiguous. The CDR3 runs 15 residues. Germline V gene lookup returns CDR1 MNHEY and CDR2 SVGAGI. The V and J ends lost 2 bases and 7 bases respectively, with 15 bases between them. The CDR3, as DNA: TGTGCCAGCAGTTACGTCGCGAGAACAGTGAATGAGCAGTTCTTC. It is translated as CASSYVARTVNEQFF.